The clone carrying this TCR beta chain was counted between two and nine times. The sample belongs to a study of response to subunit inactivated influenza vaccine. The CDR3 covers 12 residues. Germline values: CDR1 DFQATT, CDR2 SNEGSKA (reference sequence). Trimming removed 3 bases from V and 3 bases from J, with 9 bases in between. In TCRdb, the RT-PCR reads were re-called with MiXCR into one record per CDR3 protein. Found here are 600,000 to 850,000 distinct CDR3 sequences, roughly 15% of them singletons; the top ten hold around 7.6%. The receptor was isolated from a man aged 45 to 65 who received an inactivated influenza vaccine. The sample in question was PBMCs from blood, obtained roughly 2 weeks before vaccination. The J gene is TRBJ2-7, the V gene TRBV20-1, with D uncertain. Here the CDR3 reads CSASPQIYEQYF. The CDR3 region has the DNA TGCAGTGCTAGCCCCCAGATCTACGAGCAGTACTTC.